This T cell receptor (beta chain) was sequenced during a study of cytomegalovirus exposure and HLA in healthy donors. About the study: Roughly four fifths of more than 300 genotyped donors fell in the Caucasian-associated ancestry cluster.

Per germline, CDR1 SEHNR and CDR2 FQNEAQ (reference sequence). The CDR3 is made up of 11 amino acids. Trimming removed 6 bases from V and 6 bases from J, with 9 bases in between. About this clone itself: Its antigen remains unidentified.

The PCR ran on 60 Vbeta and 13 Jbeta primers. Sequenced by immunoSEQ multiplex PCR; TCRdb stores in-frame clones only, minus some. The data show some 120,000 clones, 80% seen once. Study observations and caveats: Reportedly, TCR beta sequences accurately predicted HLA-A and HLA-B alleles in most subjects. Reportedly, cytomegalovirus status was diagnosed with high sensitivity and specificity. Among TCR beta chains, those listed as cytomegalovirus-associated numbered some 160.

The TCR originated in a male donor in good health and CMV-seronegative. The chain combines TRBV7-9 with TRBJ2-7; D remains ambiguous. Sequenced input: PBMCs. The CDR3 loop reads CASSEASEQYF. CDR3 DNA sequence: TGTGCCAGCAGTGAAGCCTCCGAGCAGTACTTC.